A single T cell receptor (beta chain) is shown here with its context. Its antigen is currently unknown. This specimen comes from a study of T-cell reconstitution after alpha-beta-depleted transplantation in children. Overall study findings and caveats: At one year after transplant, newly produced T cells mostly accounted for T-cell counts and diversity.

Germline values: CDR1 DFQATT, CDR2 SNEGSKA (reference sequence). Trimming removed 4 bases from V and 3 bases from J; junction bases left unmatched: 5. The CDR3 runs 13 residues. Researchers prepared the TCRbeta library using unique molecular identifiers, the study reports. TCRdb processed the PCR reads anew with MiXCR; each CDR3 protein has one entry. The sample has 780,000 or so distinct CDR3 sequences, around 17% seen once. The chain joins TRBV20-1 to TRBJ2-5; 7 bases line up with TRBD2. The origin of this receptor is a male patient between 10 and 17 years old who had a stem cell transplant for acute lymphoblastic leukemia, so the T cells may come from the graft donor. Here the sequenced sample was PBMCs, mostly from graft donor cells, taken 360 days after TCRalphabeta/CD19-depleted stem cell transplant. CDR3 sequence (DNA): TGCAGTGCTATTCCTCTAGCGGAAGAGACCCAGTACTTC. Translation gives CSAIPLAEETQYF.